Shown below are 13 T cell receptor beta chains from a single sample sequenced in a study of monozygotic twins with inflammatory bowel disease. TCRdb reprocessed the 5' RACE reads and reports one entry per CDR3 protein, with no DNA. The table gives approximately 400,000 distinct CDR3 sequences; the top ten clones make up 2% to 3% of it. Specimen: blood. These receptors all stem from a human donor with ulcerative colitis or Crohn's disease, or a healthy co-twin of an affected twin (not recorded which).

The genes are TRBV7-9 and TRBJ2-7; the TRBD1 assignment by TCRdb is unverifiable without DNA. This CDR3 spans 14 amino acids. Germline V lookup: CDR1 SEHNR, CDR2 FQNEAQ (reference sequence). CDR3: CASSFSTGTGEQYF.

The genes are TRBV12-3 or TRBV12-4 and TRBJ2-5; TCRdb reports TRBD2, a call that lacks DNA to check it against. The CDR3 has 16 amino acids. CDR3 amino acids: CASSLWGGAGGETQYF.

This chain joins TRBV5-1 and TRBJ2-7; the D gene TCRdb calls, TRBD1, cannot be checked with no DNA. Germline loops: CDR1 SGHRS, CDR2 YFSETQ. This CDR3 contains 15 residues. The CDR3 sequence is CASSLEGGASYEQYF.

The rearrangement uses TRBV13 and TRBJ1-5. Looked up from germline, CDR1 is PRHDT and CDR2 is FYEKMQ (reference sequence). The CDR3 is 14 amino acids. This CDR3 is CASNIKGSNQPQHF.

The rearrangement uses TRBV30 and TRBJ1-1. The CDR3 has 12 residues. Germline V CDR1 and CDR2: GTSNPN, SVGIG (reference sequence). CDR3 sequence reads: CAWSSAGAEAFF.

This chain's CDR3 is CASSITGIGTGELFF. The chain joins TRBV19 to TRBJ2-2; the D gene TCRdb calls, TRBD1, cannot be checked with no DNA. CDR1 and CDR2 from the germline V gene are LNHDA and SQIVND (reference sequence). CDR3 length: 15 residues.

The rearrangement links TRBV2 to TRBJ2-3; as DNA is missing, the TRBD2 call by TCRdb cannot be tested. Germline assignment: CDR1 SNHLY and CDR2 FYNNEI. This CDR3 has 17 residues. Here the CDR3 reads CASSDRGTSGGTDTQYF.

The chain joins TRBV5-1 to TRBJ1-1; TCRdb reports TRBD1, a call that lacks DNA to check it against. This CDR3 contains 15 residues. CDR1 and CDR2 (germline): SGHRS, YFSETQ. CDR3 sequence: CASSLDRTPYPAAFF.

This rearrangement joins TRBV29-1 to TRBJ1-2. Germline CDR1 and CDR2: SQVTM and ANQGSEA. The CDR3 consists of 11 residues. The CDR3 loop reads CSVPTNYGYTF.

The chain joins TRBV18 to TRBJ2-4; TCRdb designates TRBD2, a call that cannot be tested without DNA. The germline V gene encodes CDR1 KGHSH and CDR2 LQKENI. The CDR3 loop spans 13 amino acids. The CDR3 sequence is CASSQGPKNIQYF.

This chain joins TRBV6-5 and TRBJ1-6; TCRdb indicates TRBD1, and absent DNA this call remains unverified. The CDR3 spans 19 residues. Germline-derived CDR1 and CDR2 are MNHEY and SVGAGI. CDR3 amino acids: CASSYSMQGVGSYNSPLHF.

The chain is built from TRBV20-1 and TRBJ1-4. Per germline, CDR1 DFQATT and CDR2 SNEGSKA (reference sequence). This CDR3 spans 18 amino acids. The CDR3 is CSARINGVGRAVDEKLFF.

The chain links TRBV6-5 to TRBJ2-7; lacking DNA, the TRBD1 call made by TCRdb goes unchecked. The V gene's germline CDR1 is MNHEY and CDR2 SVGAGI. The CDR3 extends over 18 amino acids. The CDR3 sequence: CASSYSSRGRGRTYEQYF.